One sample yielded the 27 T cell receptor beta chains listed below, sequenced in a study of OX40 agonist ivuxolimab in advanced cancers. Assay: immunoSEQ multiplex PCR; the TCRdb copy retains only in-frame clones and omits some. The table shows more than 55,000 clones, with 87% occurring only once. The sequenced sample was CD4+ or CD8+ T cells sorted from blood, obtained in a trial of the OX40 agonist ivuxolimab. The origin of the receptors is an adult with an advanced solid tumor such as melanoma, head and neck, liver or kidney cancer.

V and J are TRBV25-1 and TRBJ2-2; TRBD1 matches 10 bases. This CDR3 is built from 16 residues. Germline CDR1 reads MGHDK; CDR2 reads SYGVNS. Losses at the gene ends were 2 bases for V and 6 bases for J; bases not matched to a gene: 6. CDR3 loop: CASSEVDRGWSGELFF. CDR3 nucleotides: TGTGCCAGCAGTGAAGTGGACAGGGGGTGGTCCGGGGAGCTGTTTTTT.

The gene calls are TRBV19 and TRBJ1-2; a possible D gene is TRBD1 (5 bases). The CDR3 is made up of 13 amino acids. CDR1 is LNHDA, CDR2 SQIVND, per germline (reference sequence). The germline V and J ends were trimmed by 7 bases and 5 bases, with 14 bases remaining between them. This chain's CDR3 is CASTGRDWYGYTF. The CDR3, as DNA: TGTGCCAGTACGGGCAGGGACTGGTATGGCTACACCTTC.

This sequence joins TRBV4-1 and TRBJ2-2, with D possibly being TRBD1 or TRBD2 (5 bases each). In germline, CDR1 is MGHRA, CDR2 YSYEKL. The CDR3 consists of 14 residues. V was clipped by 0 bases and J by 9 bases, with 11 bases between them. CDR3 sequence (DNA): TGCGCCAGCAGCCAAGATGGGGGAGTCAGGGAGCTGTTTTTT. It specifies CASSQDGGVRELFF.

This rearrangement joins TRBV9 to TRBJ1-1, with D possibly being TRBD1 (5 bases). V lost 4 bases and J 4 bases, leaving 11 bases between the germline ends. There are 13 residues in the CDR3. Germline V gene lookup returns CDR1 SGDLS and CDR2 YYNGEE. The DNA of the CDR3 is TGTGCCAGCAGCAAAGGGGTTTCCACTGAAGCTTTCTTT. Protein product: CASSKGVSTEAFF.

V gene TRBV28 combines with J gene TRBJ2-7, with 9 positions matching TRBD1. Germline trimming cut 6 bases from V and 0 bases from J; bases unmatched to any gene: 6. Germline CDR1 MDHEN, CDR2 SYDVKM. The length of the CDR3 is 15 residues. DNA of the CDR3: TGTGCCAGCAGCAAAGGACAGGGGCGCTCCTACGAGCAGTACTTC. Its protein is CASSKGQGRSYEQYF.

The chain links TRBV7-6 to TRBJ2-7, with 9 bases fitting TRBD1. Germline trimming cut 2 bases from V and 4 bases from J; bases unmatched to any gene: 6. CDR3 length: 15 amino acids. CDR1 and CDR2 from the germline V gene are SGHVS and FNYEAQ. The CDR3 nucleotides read TGTGCCAGCAGCTTACGACAGGGGGATGAGTACGAGCAGTACTTC. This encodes CASSLRQGDEYEQYF.

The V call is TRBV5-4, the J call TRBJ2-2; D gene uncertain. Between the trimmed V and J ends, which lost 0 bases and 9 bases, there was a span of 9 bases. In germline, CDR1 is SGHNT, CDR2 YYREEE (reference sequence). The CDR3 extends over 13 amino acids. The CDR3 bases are TGTGCCAGCAGCTTGGATATGTCCAGGGAGCTGTTTTTT. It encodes CASSLDMSRELFF.

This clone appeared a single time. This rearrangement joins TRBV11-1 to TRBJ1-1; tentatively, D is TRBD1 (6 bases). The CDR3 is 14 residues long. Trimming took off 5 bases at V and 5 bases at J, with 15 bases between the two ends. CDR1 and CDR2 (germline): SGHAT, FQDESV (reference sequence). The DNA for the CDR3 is TGTGCCAGCAGCGCGCCGGGGGCGGAGACTGAAGCTTTCTTT. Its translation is CASSAPGAETEAFF. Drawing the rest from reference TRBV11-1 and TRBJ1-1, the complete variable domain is EAEVAQSPRYKITEKSQAVAFWCDPISGHATLYWYRQILGQGPELLVQFQDESVVDDSQLPKDRFSAERLKGVDSTLKIQPAELGDSAMYLCASSAPGAETEAFFGQGTRLTVV.

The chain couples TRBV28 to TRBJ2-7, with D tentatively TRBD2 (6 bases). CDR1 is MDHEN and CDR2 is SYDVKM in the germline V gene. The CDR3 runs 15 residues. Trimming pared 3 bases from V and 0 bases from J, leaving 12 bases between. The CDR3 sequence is CASSLTVGGSYEQYF. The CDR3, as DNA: TGTGCCAGCAGTTTGACGGTGGGGGGCTCCTACGAGCAGTACTTC.

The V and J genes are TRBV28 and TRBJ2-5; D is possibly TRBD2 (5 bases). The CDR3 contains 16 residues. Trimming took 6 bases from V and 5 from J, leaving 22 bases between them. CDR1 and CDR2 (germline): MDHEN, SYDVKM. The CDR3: CASSNLAQTRGETQYF. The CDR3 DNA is TGTGCCAGCAGCAACCTGGCCCAGACCCGCGGGGAGACCCAGTACTTC.

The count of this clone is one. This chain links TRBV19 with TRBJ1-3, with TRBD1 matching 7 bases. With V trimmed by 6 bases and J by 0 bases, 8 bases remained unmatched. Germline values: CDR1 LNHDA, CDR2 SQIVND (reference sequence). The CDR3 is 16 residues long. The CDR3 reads CASSHSRTGSGNTIYF. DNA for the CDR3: TGTGCCAGTAGCCACAGTCGGACAGGCTCTGGAAACACCATATATTTT.

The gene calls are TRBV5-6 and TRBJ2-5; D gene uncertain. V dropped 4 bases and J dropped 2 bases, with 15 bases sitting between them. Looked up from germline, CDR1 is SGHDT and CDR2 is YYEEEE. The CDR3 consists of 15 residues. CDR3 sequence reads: CASSTGNGRQETQYF. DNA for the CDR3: TGTGCCAGCAGCACTGGGAATGGGCGGCAAGAGACCCAGTACTTC.

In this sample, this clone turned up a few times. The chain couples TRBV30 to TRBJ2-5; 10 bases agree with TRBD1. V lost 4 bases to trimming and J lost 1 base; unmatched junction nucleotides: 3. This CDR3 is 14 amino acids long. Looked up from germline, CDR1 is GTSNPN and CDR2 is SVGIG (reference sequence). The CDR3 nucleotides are TGTGCCTGGAACGGACAGGGGGTCCAAGAGACCCAGTACTTC. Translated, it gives CAWNGQGVQETQYF.

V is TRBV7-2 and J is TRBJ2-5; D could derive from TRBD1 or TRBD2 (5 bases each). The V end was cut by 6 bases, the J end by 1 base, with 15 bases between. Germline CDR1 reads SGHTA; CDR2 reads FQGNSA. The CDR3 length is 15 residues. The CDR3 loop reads CASSPTGAIQETQYF. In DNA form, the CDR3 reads TGTGCCAGCAGTCCAACCGGGGCGATCCAAGAGACCCAGTACTTC. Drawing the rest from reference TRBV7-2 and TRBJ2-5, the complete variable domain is GAGVSQSPSNKVTEKGKDVELRCDPISGHTALYWYRQSLGQGLEFLIYFQGNSAPDKSGLPSDRFSAERTGGSVSTLTIQRTQQEDSAVYLCASSPTGAIQETQYFGPGTRLLVL.

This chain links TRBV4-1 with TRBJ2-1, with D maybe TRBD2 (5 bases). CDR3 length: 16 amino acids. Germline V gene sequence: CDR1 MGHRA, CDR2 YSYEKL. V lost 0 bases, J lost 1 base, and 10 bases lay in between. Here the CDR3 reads CASSQESGLSYNEQFF. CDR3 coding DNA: TGCGCCAGCAGCCAAGAAAGCGGACTTTCCTACAATGAGCAGTTCTTC.

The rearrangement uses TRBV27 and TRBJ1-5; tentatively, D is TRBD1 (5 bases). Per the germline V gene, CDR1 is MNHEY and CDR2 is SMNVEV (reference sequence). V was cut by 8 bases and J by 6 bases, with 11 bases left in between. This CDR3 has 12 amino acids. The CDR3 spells CASSRGGQPQHF. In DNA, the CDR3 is TGTGCCAGCTCAAGGGGTGGTCAGCCCCAGCATTTT.

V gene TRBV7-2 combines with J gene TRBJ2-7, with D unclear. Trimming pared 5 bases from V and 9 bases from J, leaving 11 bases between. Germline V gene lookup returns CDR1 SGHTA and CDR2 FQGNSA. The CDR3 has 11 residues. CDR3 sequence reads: CASSIDGPQYF. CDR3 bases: TGTGCCAGCAGCATCGACGGGCCGCAGTACTTC.

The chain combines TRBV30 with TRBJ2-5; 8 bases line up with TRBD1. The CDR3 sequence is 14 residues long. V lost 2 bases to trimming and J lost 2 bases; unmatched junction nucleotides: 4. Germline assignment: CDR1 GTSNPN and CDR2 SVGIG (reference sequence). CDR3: CAWSTGQEQETQYF. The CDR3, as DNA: TGTGCCTGGAGTACGGGACAGGAACAAGAGACCCAGTACTTC.

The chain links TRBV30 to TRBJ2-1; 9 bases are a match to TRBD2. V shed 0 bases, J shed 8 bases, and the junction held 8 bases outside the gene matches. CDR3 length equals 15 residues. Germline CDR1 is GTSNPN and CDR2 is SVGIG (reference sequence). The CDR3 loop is CAWSVWASGKDEQFF. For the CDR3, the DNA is TGTGCCTGGAGTGTTTGGGCTAGCGGGAAGGATGAGCAGTTCTTC.

The CDR3 DNA is TGTGCCAGCAGGCCGACAGGGGGGGGCATTCAGTACTTC. Protein: CASRPTGGGIQYF. V gene TRBV28 combines with J gene TRBJ2-4, with TRBD1 matching over 9 bases. CDR1 is MDHEN, CDR2 SYDVKM, per germline. The CDR3 spans 13 residues. V shed 6 bases, J shed 9 bases, and the junction held 6 bases outside the gene matches.

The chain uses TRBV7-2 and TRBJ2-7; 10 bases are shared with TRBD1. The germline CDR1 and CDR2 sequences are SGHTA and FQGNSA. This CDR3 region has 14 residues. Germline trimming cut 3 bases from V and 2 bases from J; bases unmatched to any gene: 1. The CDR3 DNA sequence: TGTGCCAGCAGCTTCGGGACAGGGGCCTACGAGCAGTACTTC. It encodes CASSFGTGAYEQYF.

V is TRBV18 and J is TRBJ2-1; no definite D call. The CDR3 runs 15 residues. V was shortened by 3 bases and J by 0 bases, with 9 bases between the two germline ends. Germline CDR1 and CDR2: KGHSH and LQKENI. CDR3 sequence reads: CASSPSTSSYNEQFF. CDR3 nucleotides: TGTGCCAGCTCACCTAGTACGAGCTCCTACAATGAGCAGTTCTTC.

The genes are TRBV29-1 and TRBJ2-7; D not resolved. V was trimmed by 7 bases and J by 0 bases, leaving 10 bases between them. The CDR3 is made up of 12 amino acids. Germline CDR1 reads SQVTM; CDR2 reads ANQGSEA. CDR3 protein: CSATNSSYEQYF. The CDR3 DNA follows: TGCAGCGCCACCAATAGCTCCTACGAGCAGTACTTC.

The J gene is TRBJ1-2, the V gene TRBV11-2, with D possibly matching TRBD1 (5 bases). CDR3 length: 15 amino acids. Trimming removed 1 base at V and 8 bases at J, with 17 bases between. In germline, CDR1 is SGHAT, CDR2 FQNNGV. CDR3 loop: CASSLAPGPWGGYTF. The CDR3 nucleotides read TGTGCCAGCAGCTTAGCCCCCGGGCCTTGGGGCGGCTACACCTTC.

This CDR3 is CASMSDTNYGYTF. Here the CDR3 DNA reads TGTGCCAGCATGAGCGACACTAACTATGGCTACACCTTC. The chain recombines TRBV6-1 with TRBJ1-2, with D unclear. The V end was cut by 7 bases, the J end by 0 bases, with 9 bases between. The CDR3 spans 13 residues. In germline, CDR1 is MNHNS, CDR2 SASEGT.

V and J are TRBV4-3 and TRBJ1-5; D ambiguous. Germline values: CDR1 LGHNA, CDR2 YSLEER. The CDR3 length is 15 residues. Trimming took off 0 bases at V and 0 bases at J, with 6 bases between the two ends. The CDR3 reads CASSQDRNSNQPQHF. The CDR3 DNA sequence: TGCGCCAGCAGCCAAGACCGGAATAGCAATCAGCCCCAGCATTTT.

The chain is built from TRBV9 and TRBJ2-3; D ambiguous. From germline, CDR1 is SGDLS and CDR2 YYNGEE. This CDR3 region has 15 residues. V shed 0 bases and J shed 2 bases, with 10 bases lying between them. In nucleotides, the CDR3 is TGTGCCAGCAGCGTAGTCGGCGGATCCACAGATACGCAGTATTTT. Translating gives CASSVVGGSTDTQYF.